This TCR beta chain is from a study of blood T cell repertoires in COVID-19. Whole-study context: Samples came from the United States, Italy and Spain, spanning acute and convalescent COVID-19. PBMCs, B-cell-depleted T cells, or T cells provided the cDNA or gDNA that made up the material.

Source study methods: Amplification of reference gene primers provided the estimated nucleated cell counts. Sequencing was performed with immunoSEQ multiplex PCR; in TCRdb, only in-frame clones are kept and a portion is missing. V, J and clone size are those of that table, while D and trimming were read from the DNA. The sample has 50,000 or so clones, over 90% seen once; the top ten hold roughly 9.7%. There are 12 residues in the CDR3. CDR1 and CDR2 (germline): SEHNR, FQNEAQ (reference sequence). Trimming shortened V by 7 bases and J by 7 bases, and 10 bases separated the two germline ends. The sequence was collected from a woman older than 75 with acute or convalescent COVID-19. J is TRBJ2-2 and V is TRBV7-9, with a weak D call TRBD2 (6 bases). Sample: peripheral blood. CDR3: CASILGGGELFF. CDR3 nucleotide sequence: TGTGCCAGCATTCTGGGGGGCGGGGAGCTGTTTTTT.